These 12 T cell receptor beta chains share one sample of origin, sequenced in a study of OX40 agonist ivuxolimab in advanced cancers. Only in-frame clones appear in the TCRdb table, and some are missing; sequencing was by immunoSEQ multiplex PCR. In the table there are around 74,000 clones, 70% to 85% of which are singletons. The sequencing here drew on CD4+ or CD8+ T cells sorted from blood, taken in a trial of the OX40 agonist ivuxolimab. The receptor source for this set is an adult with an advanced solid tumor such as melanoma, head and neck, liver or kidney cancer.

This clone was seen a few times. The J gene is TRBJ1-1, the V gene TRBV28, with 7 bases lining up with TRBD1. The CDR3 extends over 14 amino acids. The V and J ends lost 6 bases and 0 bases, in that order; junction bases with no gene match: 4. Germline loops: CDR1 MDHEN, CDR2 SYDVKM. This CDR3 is CASSGGQLNTEAFF. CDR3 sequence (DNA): TGTGCCAGCAGCGGGGGACAGTTGAACACTGAAGCTTTCTTT.

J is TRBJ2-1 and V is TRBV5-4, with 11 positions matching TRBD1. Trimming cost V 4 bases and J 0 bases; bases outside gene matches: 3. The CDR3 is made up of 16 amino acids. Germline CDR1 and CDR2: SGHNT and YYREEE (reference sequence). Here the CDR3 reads CASSRGQGASYNEQFF. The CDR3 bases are TGTGCCAGCAGCCGAGGACAGGGGGCCTCCTACAATGAGCAGTTCTTC.

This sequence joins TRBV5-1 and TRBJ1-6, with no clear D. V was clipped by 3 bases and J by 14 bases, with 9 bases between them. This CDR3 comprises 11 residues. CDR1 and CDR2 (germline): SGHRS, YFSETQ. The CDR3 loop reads CASSSGQTLHF. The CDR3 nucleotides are TGCGCCAGCAGCTCGGGTCAAACCCTCCACTTT.

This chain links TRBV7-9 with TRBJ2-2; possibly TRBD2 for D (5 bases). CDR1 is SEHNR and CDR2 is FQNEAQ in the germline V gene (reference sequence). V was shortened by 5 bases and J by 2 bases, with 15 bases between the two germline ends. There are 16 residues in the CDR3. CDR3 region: CASSPLTLANTGELFF. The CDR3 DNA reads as TGTGCCAGCAGCCCGTTGACTCTAGCAAACACCGGGGAGCTGTTTTTT.

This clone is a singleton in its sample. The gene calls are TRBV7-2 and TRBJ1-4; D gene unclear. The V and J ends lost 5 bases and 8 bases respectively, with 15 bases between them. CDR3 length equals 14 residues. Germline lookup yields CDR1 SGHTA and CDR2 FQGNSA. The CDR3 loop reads CASSPSLLPEKLFF. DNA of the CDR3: TGTGCCAGCAGCCCGTCTCTCTTACCGGAAAAACTGTTTTTT.

The CDR3 DNA reads TGTGCCAGCAGCGTAAGGAGCGGATCCACAGATACGCAGTATTTT. This codes for CASSVRSGSTDTQYF. The chain carries TRBV9 and TRBJ2-3; possible D gene TRBD2, 5 bases. The length of the CDR3 is 15 residues. CDR1 and CDR2 (germline): SGDLS, YYNGEE. The V end was cut by 1 base, the J end by 2 bases, with 11 bases between.

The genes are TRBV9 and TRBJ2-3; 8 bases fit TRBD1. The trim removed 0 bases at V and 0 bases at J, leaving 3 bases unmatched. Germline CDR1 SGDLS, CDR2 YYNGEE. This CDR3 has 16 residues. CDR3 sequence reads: CASSVGGQVSTDTQYF. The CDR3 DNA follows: TGTGCCAGCAGCGTAGGGGGACAGGTCAGCACAGATACGCAGTATTTT.

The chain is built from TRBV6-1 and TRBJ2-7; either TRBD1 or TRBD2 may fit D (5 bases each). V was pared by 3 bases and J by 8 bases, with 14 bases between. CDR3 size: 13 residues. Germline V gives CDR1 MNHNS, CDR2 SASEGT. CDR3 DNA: TGTGCCAGCAGTGAGGCTGGGACGGCGAAGCAGTACTTC. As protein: CASSEAGTAKQYF.

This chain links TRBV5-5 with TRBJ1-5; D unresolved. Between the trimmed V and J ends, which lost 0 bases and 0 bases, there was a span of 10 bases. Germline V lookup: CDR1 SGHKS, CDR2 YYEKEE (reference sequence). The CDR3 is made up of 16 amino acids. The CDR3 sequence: CASSLAAGDSNQPQHF. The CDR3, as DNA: TGTGCCAGCAGCTTGGCCGCGGGAGATAGCAATCAGCCCCAGCATTTT.

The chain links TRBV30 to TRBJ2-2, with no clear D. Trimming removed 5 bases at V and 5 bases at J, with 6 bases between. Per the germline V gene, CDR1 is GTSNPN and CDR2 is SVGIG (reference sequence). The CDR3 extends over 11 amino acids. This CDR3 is CAWQGTGELFF. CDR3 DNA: TGTGCCTGGCAAGGGACCGGGGAGCTGTTTTTT.

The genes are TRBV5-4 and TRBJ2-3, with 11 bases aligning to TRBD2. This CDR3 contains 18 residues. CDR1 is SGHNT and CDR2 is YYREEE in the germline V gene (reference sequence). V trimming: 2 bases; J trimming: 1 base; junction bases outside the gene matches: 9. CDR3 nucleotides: TGTGCCAGCAGCTTAGGGACTAGCGGTGCCTTGGGCACAGATACGCAGTATTTT. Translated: CASSLGTSGALGTDTQYF.

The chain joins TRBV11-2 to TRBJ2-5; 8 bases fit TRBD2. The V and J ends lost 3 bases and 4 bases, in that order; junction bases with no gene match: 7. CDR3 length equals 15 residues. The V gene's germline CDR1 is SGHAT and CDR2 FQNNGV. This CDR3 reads CASSFGLAGPETQYF. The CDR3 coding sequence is TGTGCCAGCAGCTTCGGCCTAGCGGGTCCAGAGACCCAGTACTTC.